This T cell receptor (beta chain) is drawn from a study of OX40 agonist ivuxolimab in advanced cancers. The wider study: Patients received ivuxolimab, an agonistic anti-OX40 (CD134) antibody. Patients received ivuxolimab, an intravenous treatment, every 2 weeks at 0.01 to 10 mg/kg.

Comments on this clone: What it recognizes is unknown.

V gave up 4 bases and J gave up 0 bases; unmatched junction bases: 12. The CDR3 consists of 17 residues. Germline CDR1 is SGHNT and CDR2 is YYREEE (reference sequence). TCRdb keeps only in-frame clones here, not all; method: immunoSEQ multiplex PCR. The sample has tens of thousands of clones; 84% are singletons. Study conclusions and caveats: Both CD4+ and CD8+ T cell populations in blood had undergone clonal expansion by week 6 at 0.1 to 3.0 mg/kg.

The V and J genes are TRBV5-4 and TRBJ1-2, with 7 bases matching TRBD1. The specimen was CD4+ or CD8+ T cells sorted from blood, collected in a trial of the OX40 agonist ivuxolimab. This TCR came from an adult with an advanced solid tumor such as melanoma, head and neck, liver or kidney cancer. CDR3 region: CASSHNVLGQSNYGYTF. In DNA form, the CDR3 reads TGTGCCAGCAGCCATAACGTATTGGGACAGTCTAACTATGGCTACACCTTC.